One sample yielded the 25 T cell receptor beta chains listed below, sequenced in a study of blood T cells in healthy people across ages (dated by TCRdb to 2015 to 2017). Libraries were built with 5' RACE. Sequencing used an Illumina HiSeq 2500. A second PCR of about 6 to 11 cycles was run with a J-beta primer mix and a sample-barcoded 5' primer. TCRdb took the public reads, trimmed them with fastp at Q25, ran MiXCR for clone calling and kept in-frame beta chains. Every CDR3 protein is listed once, alongside the most common genes and DNA of its rows. Counted in this sample were under 2,000,000 distinct CDR3 sequences; roughly 52% of them appeared once. The ten top clones hold around 2.1% of the sample. Input material: blood. The receptor source for this set is a woman aged 40 to 50 in good health.

In its sample, this clonotype was seen a few times. The V call is TRBV2, the J call TRBJ2-7; the D gene could be TRBD1 or TRBD2 (5 bases each). The V and J ends lost 4 bases and 7 bases respectively, with 11 bases between them. This CDR3 has 12 amino acids. CDR1 SNHLY and CDR2 FYNNEI come from the germline V gene. The CDR3 region is CASSGGAGEQYF. The CDR3 DNA follows: TGTGCCAGCAGTGGAGGGGCTGGGGAGCAGTACTTC.

The chain couples TRBV27 to TRBJ2-4, with 9 bases lining up with TRBD1. The last part of the DNA fits TRBJ2-7 better; the J call may be wrong. This CDR3 has 14 amino acids. The germline V gene has CDR1 MNHEY and CDR2 SMNVEV (reference sequence). The CDR3 is CASSLGTGQVEQYF. The CDR3 nucleotides are TGTGCCAGCAGTTTAGGGACAGGGCAGGTCGAGCAGTACTTC.

V is TRBV5-1 and J is TRBJ2-5; 14 nucleotides line up with TRBD2. The DNA end lines up better with TRBJ2-7; the J call may be wrong. Germline CDR1 reads SGHRS; CDR2 reads YFSETQ. The CDR3 loop spans 17 amino acids. The CDR3 loop is CASSLAIGTSGRYEQYF. The CDR3 nucleotides read TGCGCCAGCAGCTTGGCGATCGGGACTAGCGGGAGATACGAGCAGTACTTC.

V and J are TRBV24-1 and TRBJ2-1; 12 bases are a match to TRBD2. Germline lookup yields CDR1 KGHDR and CDR2 SFDVKD. The CDR3 is 14 amino acids. The ends lost 5 bases at V and 8 bases at J; junction bases unmatched: 3. In nucleotides, the CDR3 is TGTGCCACCAGTGGTCCTAGCGGGGGGGATGAGCAGTTCTTC. It is translated as CATSGPSGGDEQFF.

This clonotype occurred a few times. This chain links TRBV7-2 with TRBJ2-7; 7 nucleotides match TRBD1. Germline lookup yields CDR1 SGHTA and CDR2 FQGNSA. This CDR3 comprises 15 residues. V was clipped by 5 bases and J by 2 bases; unmatched bases: 9. CDR3 amino acids: CASSARGTDAYEQYF. Here the CDR3 DNA reads TGTGCCAGCAGCGCAAGGGGGACAGACGCCTACGAGCAGTACTTC.

This clonotype was seen ten or more times. V usage is TRBV20-1 and J usage is TRBJ2-1; no clear D gene. Germline values: CDR1 DFQATT, CDR2 SNEGSKA (reference sequence). Trimming pared 6 bases from V and 5 bases from J, leaving 14 bases between. The CDR3 extends over 13 amino acids. In nucleotides, the CDR3 is TGCAGTGCGAGGTATCCCTCTCACAATGAGCAGTTCTTC. The encoded protein is CSARYPSHNEQFF.

This clonotype was seen just once. The V and J genes are TRBV6-6 and TRBJ1-2; D is uncertain. There are 14 residues in the CDR3. The germline CDR1 and CDR2 sequences are MNHNY and SVGAGI (reference sequence). Deletions cut 2 bases from V and 2 bases from J, with 9 bases between. In DNA, the CDR3 is TGTGCCAGCAGTTACCCAAGGACCAACTATGGCTACACCTTC. Translated: CASSYPRTNYGYTF.

About this clonotype: This sequence may be a read error, since a much larger clone differs from it by one base. The chain recombines TRBV9 with TRBJ2-2; D unresolved. This CDR3 is 12 amino acids long. Trimming left V 3 bases short and J 2 bases short, with 2 bases between. Germline CDR1 and CDR2: SGDLS and YYNGEE. The DNA for the CDR3 is TGTGCCAGCAGCGCTAACACCGGGGAGCTGTTTTTT. Translated: CASSANTGELFF.

This clonotype was recorded a few times. This chain uses TRBV13 with TRBJ1-2; D uncertain. Trimming shortened V by 2 bases and J by 2 bases, and 9 bases separated the two germline ends. The CDR3 runs 14 residues. Germline values: CDR1 PRHDT, CDR2 FYEKMQ (reference sequence). In nucleotides, the CDR3 is TGTGCCAGCAGCTTAAATCTACGGAACTATGGCTACACCTTC. It translates to CASSLNLRNYGYTF.

In DNA, the CDR3 is TGTGCCAGCAGTTTATCGGCCCAGGGGTACACTGAAGCTTTCTTT. The encoded protein is CASSLSAQGYTEAFF. The chain combines TRBV27 with TRBJ1-1; perhaps TRBD1 as D (6 bases). Germline assignment: CDR1 MNHEY and CDR2 SMNVEV (reference sequence). Trimming took 0 bases from V and 3 from J, leaving 11 bases between them. This CDR3 region has 15 residues.

There are a few counts of this clonotype. CDR3 protein: CASSLWTSEETQYF. CDR3 DNA sequence: TGTGCCAGCAGCCTATGGACTAGCGAGGAGACCCAGTACTTC. This chain connects TRBV11-1 to TRBJ2-5; 9 bases agree with TRBD2. V lost 5 bases to trimming and J lost 5 bases; unmatched junction nucleotides: 6. The CDR3 length is 14 residues. Germline CDR1 is SGHAT and CDR2 is FQDESV (reference sequence).

The rearrangement links TRBV20-1 to TRBJ1-2, with D uncertain. Germline CDR1 reads DFQATT; CDR2 reads SNEGSKA (reference sequence). V was trimmed by 2 bases and J by 3 bases, leaving 13 bases between them. The CDR3 loop spans 14 amino acids. CDR3 region: CSARNQIPHYGYTF. The CDR3 DNA follows: TGCAGTGCTAGAAATCAAATCCCCCACTATGGCTACACCTTC.

This chain links TRBV12-3 or TRBV12-4 with TRBJ2-3; D gene uncertain. The ends were cut back, 5 bases at V and 2 bases at J, with 11 bases in the middle. The CDR3 extends over 14 amino acids. DNA for the CDR3: TGTGCCAGCAGTGTCCGACAAGCCACAGATACGCAGTATTTT. Translating it yields CASSVRQATDTQYF.

This clonotype was seen a few times. This chain uses TRBV20-1 with TRBJ1-2; D remains ambiguous. There are 14 residues in the CDR3. Deletions cut 0 bases from V and 8 bases from J, with 16 bases between. Germline V lookup: CDR1 DFQATT, CDR2 SNEGSKA (reference sequence). In DNA form, the CDR3 reads TGCAGTGCTAGAGAGGGTTTAGGGTCTAGAGGCTACACCTTC. Encoded protein: CSAREGLGSRGYTF.

V and J are TRBV18 and TRBJ1-6; D is undetermined. Germline values: CDR1 KGHSH, CDR2 LQKENI. Trimming took 4 bases from V and 5 from J, leaving 9 bases between them. There are 14 residues in the CDR3. The CDR3 nucleotides are TGTGCCAGCTCACAGGGCCCCGATAATTCACCCCTCCACTTT. Its protein is CASSQGPDNSPLHF.

The J gene is TRBJ2-3, the V gene TRBV10-3, with 7 bases that match TRBD1. The V gene's germline CDR1 is ENHRY and CDR2 SYGVKD. The junction had 11 bases not matched to a gene; V was cut back by 4 bases and J by 1 base. CDR3 length: 17 amino acids. The CDR3 nucleotides read TGTGCCATCAGTGCGTTGGGACAGAAAACGGGCACAGATACGCAGTATTTT. Protein: CAISALGQKTGTDTQYF.

The chain employs TRBV7-2 and TRBJ2-5; possibly TRBD1 for D (6 bases). The DNA end lines up better with TRBJ2-7; the J call may be wrong. The CDR3 is made up of 16 amino acids. Germline V lookup: CDR1 SGHTA, CDR2 FQGNSA. The CDR3 region is CASSPAGENNEYEQYF. The CDR3 nucleotides read TGTGCCAGCAGCCCCGCAGGGGAAAATAATGAGTACGAGCAGTACTTC.

This rearrangement joins TRBV6-5 to TRBJ2-1, with 10 nucleotides matching TRBD1. There are 15 residues in the CDR3. Germline values: CDR1 MNHEY, CDR2 SVGAGI. Losses at the gene ends were 5 bases for V and 6 bases for J; bases not matched to a gene: 7. CDR3 amino acids: CASSTTGGIVNEQFF. In DNA form, the CDR3 reads TGTGCCAGCAGTACGACAGGGGGCATCGTCAATGAGCAGTTCTTC.

The chain uses TRBV5-1 and TRBJ2-1; TRBD2 agrees at 9 bases. The ends lost 4 bases at V and 4 bases at J; junction bases unmatched: 6. The germline V gene encodes CDR1 SGHRS and CDR2 YFSETQ. The CDR3 consists of 15 residues. CDR3 nucleotide sequence: TGCGCCAGCAGCCCAGCGGGGGGCATATACAATGAGCAGTTCTTC. Translation gives CASSPAGGIYNEQFF.

The V call is TRBV6-2 or TRBV6-3, the J call TRBJ2-4; D possibly corresponds to TRBD2 (5 bases). Germline V gene sequence: CDR1 MNHEY, CDR2 SVGEGT. Trimming cost V 4 bases and J 1 base, with 14 bases left between them. The CDR3 length is 16 residues. The DNA for the CDR3 is TGTGCCAGCAGTTCCCCCGGGGAGTGGGCCAAAAACATTCAGTACTTC. This sequence encodes CASSSPGEWAKNIQYF.

The CDR3 DNA follows: TGTGCCAGCAGCTTAGCCAGGGGGGACATTCAGTACTTC. Amino acid sequence: CASSLARGDIQYF. The gene calls are TRBV7-2 and TRBJ2-4; D possibly corresponds to TRBD1 (7 bases). CDR1 is SGHTA, CDR2 FQGNSA, per germline. The CDR3 extends over 13 amino acids. The V end lost 0 bases, the J end lost 8 bases, and 8 bases lay between the germline ends.

In this sample, this clonotype turned up a few times. The CDR3 loop reads CSIVPGDTQYF. The CDR3 DNA reads TGCAGCATTGTTCCCGGGGATACGCAGTATTTT. V is TRBV29-1 and J is TRBJ2-3; D gene ambiguous. Trimming cost V 8 bases and J 6 bases, with 12 bases left between them. Per the germline V gene, CDR1 is SQVTM and CDR2 is ANQGSEA. This CDR3 has 11 amino acids.

The chain links TRBV6-2 or TRBV6-3 to TRBJ2-7; weak D call: TRBD2 (6 bases). Germline values: CDR1 MNHEY, CDR2 SVGEGT. V lost 10 bases and J 0 bases, leaving 13 bases between the germline ends. CDR3 length: 13 residues. CDR3 in DNA: TGTGCCATCCGGGGGTCGAGCTCCTACGAGCAGTACTTC. Amino acid sequence: CAIRGSSSYEQYF.

To note about this clonotype: At one of its ends the junction is not consistent with the germline gene, which may arise from a read error. The V gene is TRBV12-3 or TRBV12-4, the J gene TRBJ2-1; 11 bases agree with TRBD2. There are 17 residues in the CDR3. The CDR3 region is CASSLATLAGVLNEQFF. CDR3 DNA: TGTGCCAGCAGTTTAGCTACACTAGCGGGGGTGCTGAATGAACAGTTCTTC.

This chain connects TRBV7-2 to TRBJ1-6, with D unresolved. The CDR3 is 14 amino acids. The germline V gene has CDR1 SGHTA and CDR2 FQGNSA. Trimming cost V 1 base and J 8 bases, with 9 bases left between them. The CDR3 spells CASSLESGYSPLHF. The DNA of the CDR3 is TGTGCCAGCAGCTTAGAGTCAGGATATTCACCCCTCCACTTT.